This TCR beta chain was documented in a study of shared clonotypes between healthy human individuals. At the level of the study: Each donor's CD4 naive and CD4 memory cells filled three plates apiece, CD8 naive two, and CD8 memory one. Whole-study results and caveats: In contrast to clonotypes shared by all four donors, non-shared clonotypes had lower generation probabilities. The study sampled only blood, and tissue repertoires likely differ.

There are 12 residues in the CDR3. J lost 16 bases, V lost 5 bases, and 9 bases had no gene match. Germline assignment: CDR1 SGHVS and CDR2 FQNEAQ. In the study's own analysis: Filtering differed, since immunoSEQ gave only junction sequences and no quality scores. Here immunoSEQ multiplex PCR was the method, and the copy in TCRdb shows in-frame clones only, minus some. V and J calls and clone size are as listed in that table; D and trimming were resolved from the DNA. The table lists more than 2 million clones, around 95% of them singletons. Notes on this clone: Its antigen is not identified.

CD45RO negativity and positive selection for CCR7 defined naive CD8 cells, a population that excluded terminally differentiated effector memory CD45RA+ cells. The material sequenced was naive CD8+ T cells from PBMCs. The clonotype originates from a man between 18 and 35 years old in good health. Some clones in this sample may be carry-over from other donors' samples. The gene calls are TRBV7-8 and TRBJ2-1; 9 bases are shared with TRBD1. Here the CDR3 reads CASSLMGQGDFF. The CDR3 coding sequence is TGTGCCAGCAGCCTTATGGGACAGGGAGACTTCTTC.